These 15 T cell receptor beta chains share one sample of origin, sequenced in a study of T-cell memory formation after mild COVID-19. Each CDR3 protein gets one entry after TCRdb re-called the 5' RACE reads with MiXCR. The sample lists about 49,000 distinct CDR3 sequences, about 7.3% occurring once. Sequencing was performed on PBMCs or a T cell subset sorted from them (not recorded which). Receptor source: a man younger than 35 who had mild COVID-19 (a few samples of this study predate the infection). Cell type and time point are not known.

The rearrangement uses TRBV11-2 and TRBJ2-4, with no clear D. Germline V lookup: CDR1 SGHAT, CDR2 FQNNGV. V shed 1 base and J shed 0 bases, with 13 bases lying between them. This CDR3 is built from 17 residues. As DNA, the CDR3 is TGTGCCAGCAGCTTAGTGGCAGAGACACTAGCCAAAAACATTCAGTACTTC. This codes for CASSLVAETLAKNIQYF.

A few counts support this clonotype. The CDR3 DNA reads TGTGCCAGCAGTGACAAACTCGGGACAGGGCGGAACACTGAAGCTTTCTTT. Its translation is CASSDKLGTGRNTEAFF. The chain recombines TRBV6-2 or TRBV6-3 with TRBJ1-1; 9 bases are a match to TRBD1. The germline V gene encodes CDR1 MNHEY and CDR2 SVGEGT. The CDR3 sequence is 17 residues long. After removal of 5 bases from V and 1 base from J, the junction contained 11 bases not matched to a gene.

In its sample, this clonotype was seen many times. This chain uses TRBV5-8 with TRBJ2-3; 8 bases line up with TRBD2. CDR3 length: 14 residues. V shed 7 bases and J 2 bases; nucleotides not matched to a gene: 6. CDR1 and CDR2 from the germline V gene are SGHTS and YDEGEE. CDR3 protein: CASSGGDHTDTQYF. The CDR3 DNA follows: TGTGCCAGCTCCGGGGGGGACCACACAGATACGCAGTATTTT.

This clonotype has only a few counts. The V call is TRBV7-2, the J call TRBJ1-2; maybe TRBD1 (6 bases). Deletions cut 5 bases from V and 4 bases from J, with 17 bases between. The CDR3 extends over 15 amino acids. In germline, CDR1 is SGHTA, CDR2 FQGNSA. This CDR3 is CASSPSATGAYGYTF. Here the CDR3 DNA reads TGTGCCAGCAGCCCCTCGGCGACAGGAGCCTATGGCTACACCTTC.

This clonotype rates as medium-sized (0.01 to 0.1%). J is TRBJ2-1 and V is TRBV12-3 or TRBV12-4, with D maybe TRBD2 (7 bases). Trimming took 3 bases from V and 2 from J, leaving 17 bases between them. This CDR3 is built from 17 residues. The CDR3 DNA is TGTGCCAGCAGTTTGAGTTCGGGGGGCAAAACCTACAATGAGCAGTTCTTC. Residues: CASSLSSGGKTYNEQFF.

This clonotype was detected ten times or more. The chain joins TRBV5-1 to TRBJ2-7; 12 bases are a match to TRBD2. After removal of 3 bases from V and 7 bases from J, the junction contained 5 bases not matched to a gene. Per the germline V gene, CDR1 is SGHRS and CDR2 is YFSETQ. The CDR3 loop spans 14 amino acids. CDR3 sequence reads: CASSSGGTSGEQYF. CDR3 nucleotide sequence: TGCGCCAGCAGCTCCGGAGGGACTAGCGGGGAGCAGTACTTC.

V usage is TRBV5-1 and J usage is TRBJ1-1; D is perhaps TRBD1 (5 bases). CDR3 length: 14 amino acids. Germline V gene lookup returns CDR1 SGHRS and CDR2 YFSETQ. The V and J ends lost 4 bases and 1 base respectively, with 11 bases between them. The CDR3 region is CASSPLGQNTEAFF. DNA for the CDR3: TGCGCCAGCAGCCCCCTTGGACAGAACACTGAAGCTTTCTTT.

The chain couples TRBV7-8 to TRBJ2-5; TRBD2 matches at 8 bases. The CDR3 runs to 14 residues. The germline gives CDR1 SGHVS, CDR2 FQNEAQ. J lost 5 bases, V lost 2 bases, and 4 bases had no gene match. CDR3 loop: CASSLLGRGETQYF. CDR3 coding DNA: TGTGCCAGCAGCTTACTCGGGAGGGGCGAGACCCAGTACTTC.

The rearrangement links TRBV12-3 or TRBV12-4 to TRBJ2-3; D possibly matches TRBD1 or TRBD2 (6 bases each). There are 15 residues in the CDR3. V lost 3 bases and J 6 bases, leaving 16 bases between the germline ends. The CDR3, as DNA: TGTGCCAGCAGTTTTTCTTTGTCGGGGGCTGATACGCAGTATTTT. This codes for CASSFSLSGADTQYF.

The rearrangement joins TRBV6-6 to TRBJ1-2; D is unresolved. The V end lost 6 bases, the J end lost 9 bases, and 11 bases lay between the germline ends. Germline loops: CDR1 MNHNY, CDR2 SVGAGI (reference sequence). The CDR3 is 11 amino acids. The chain's CDR3 is CASSHERSYTF. The DNA for the CDR3 is TGTGCCAGCAGCCACGAGCGGAGCTACACCTTC.

The chain uses TRBV4-2 and TRBJ2-7, with D perhaps matching TRBD2 (6 bases). The V end lost 5 bases, the J end lost 6 bases, and 14 bases lay between the germline ends. This CDR3 is 13 amino acids long. CDR1 and CDR2 from the germline V gene are LGHNA and YNFKEQ. In DNA form, the CDR3 reads TGTGCCAGCAGCTTAGGGGAGGCGGGCGAGCAGTACTTC. It yields the protein CASSLGEAGEQYF.

This clonotype was recorded a few times. V and J are TRBV4-2 and TRBJ1-1; no definite D call. The length of the CDR3 is 12 residues. CDR1 is LGHNA, CDR2 YNFKEQ, per germline. V lost 5 bases and J lost 4, with 8 bases in between. The CDR3 DNA sequence: TGTGCCAGCAGCTTGTCTAGCACTGAAGCTTTCTTT. This gives the protein CASSLSSTEAFF.

This clonotype has at least ten counts. CDR3 sequence (DNA): TGTGCCAGCAGTTACTCCGTGGCCTCCGAGACCCAGTACTTC. Translation gives CASSYSVASETQYF. This chain connects TRBV6-5 to TRBJ2-5; D not certain. Germline CDR1 reads MNHEY; CDR2 reads SVGAGI. The CDR3 is 14 residues long. The ends were cut back, 0 bases at V and 5 bases at J, with 10 bases in the middle.

The chain couples TRBV4-1 to TRBJ1-1, with no clear D. V lost 8 bases and J lost 5, with 15 bases in between. CDR1 is MGHRA, CDR2 YSYEKL, per germline. This CDR3 has 13 residues. DNA of the CDR3: TGCGCCAGCCACCCTGCGGGAGGAACTGAAGCTTTCTTT. Its translation is CASHPAGGTEAFF.

V is TRBV24-1 and J is TRBJ2-1; D tentatively reads TRBD1 or TRBD2 (5 bases each). V was clipped by 2 bases and J by 1 base, with 17 bases between them. Germline-derived CDR1 and CDR2 are KGHDR and SFDVKD. The CDR3 sequence is 18 residues long. Here the CDR3 reads CATSDSQGGGRSYNEQFF. As DNA, the CDR3 is TGTGCCACCAGTGATTCGCAGGGTGGGGGTAGGTCCTACAATGAGCAGTTCTTC.